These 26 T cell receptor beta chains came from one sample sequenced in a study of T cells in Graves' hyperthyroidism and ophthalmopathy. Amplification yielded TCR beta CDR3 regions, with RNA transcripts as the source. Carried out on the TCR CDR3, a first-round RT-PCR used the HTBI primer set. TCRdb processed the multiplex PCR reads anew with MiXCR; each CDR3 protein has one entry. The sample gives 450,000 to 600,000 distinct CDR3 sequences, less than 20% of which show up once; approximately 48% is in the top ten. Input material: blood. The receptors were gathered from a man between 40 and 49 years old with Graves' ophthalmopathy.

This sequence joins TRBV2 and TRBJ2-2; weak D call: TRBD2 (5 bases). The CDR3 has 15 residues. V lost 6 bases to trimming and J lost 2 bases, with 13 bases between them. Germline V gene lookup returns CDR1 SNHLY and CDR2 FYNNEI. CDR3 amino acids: CASRPPTGNTGELFF. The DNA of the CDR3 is TGTGCCAGCAGACCCCCGACGGGAAACACCGGGGAGCTGTTTTTT.

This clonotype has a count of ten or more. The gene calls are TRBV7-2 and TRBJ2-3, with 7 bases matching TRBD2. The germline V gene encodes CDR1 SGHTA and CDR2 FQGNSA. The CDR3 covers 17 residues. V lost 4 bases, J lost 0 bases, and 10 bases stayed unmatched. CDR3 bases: TGTGCCAGCAGCTCTAAACTAGCGCAGATCAGCACAGATACGCAGTATTTT. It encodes CASSSKLAQISTDTQYF.

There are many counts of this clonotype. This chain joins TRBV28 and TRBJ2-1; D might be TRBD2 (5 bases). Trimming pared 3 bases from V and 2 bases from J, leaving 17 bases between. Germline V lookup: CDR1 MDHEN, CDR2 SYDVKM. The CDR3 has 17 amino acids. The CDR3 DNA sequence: TGTGCCAGCAGTTTTCGTAGCGCTTCGGTTCCCTACAATGAGCAGTTCTTC. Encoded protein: CASSFRSASVPYNEQFF.

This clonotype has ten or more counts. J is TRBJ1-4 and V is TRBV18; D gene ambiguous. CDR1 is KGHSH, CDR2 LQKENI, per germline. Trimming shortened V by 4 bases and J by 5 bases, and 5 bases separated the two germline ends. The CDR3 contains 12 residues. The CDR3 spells CASSLPNEKLFF. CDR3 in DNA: TGTGCCAGCTCACTGCCGAATGAAAAACTGTTTTTT.

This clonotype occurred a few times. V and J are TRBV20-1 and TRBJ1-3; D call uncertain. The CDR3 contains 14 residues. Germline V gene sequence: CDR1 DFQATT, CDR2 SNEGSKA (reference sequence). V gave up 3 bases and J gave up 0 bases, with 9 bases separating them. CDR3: CSARDERSGNTIYF. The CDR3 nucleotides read TGCAGTGCTAGGGATGAGCGCTCTGGAAACACCATATATTTT.

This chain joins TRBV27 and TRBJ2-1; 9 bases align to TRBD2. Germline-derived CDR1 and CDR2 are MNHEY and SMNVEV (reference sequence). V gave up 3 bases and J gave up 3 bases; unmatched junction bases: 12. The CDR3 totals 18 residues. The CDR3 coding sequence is TGTGCCAGCAGTTTGGGGCGCGGCGGGAGGGCTCTCTACAATGAGCAGTTCTTC. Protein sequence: CASSLGRGGRALYNEQFF.

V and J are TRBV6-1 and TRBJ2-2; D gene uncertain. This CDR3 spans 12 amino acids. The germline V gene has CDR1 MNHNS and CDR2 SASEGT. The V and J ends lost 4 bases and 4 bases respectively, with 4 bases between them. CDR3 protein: CASSATTGELFF. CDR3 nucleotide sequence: TGTGCCAGCAGTGCTACCACCGGGGAGCTGTTTTTT.

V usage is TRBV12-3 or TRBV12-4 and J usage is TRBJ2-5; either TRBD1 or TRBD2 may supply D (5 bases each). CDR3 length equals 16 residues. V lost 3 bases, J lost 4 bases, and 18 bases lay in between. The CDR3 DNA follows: TGTGCCAGCAGTTTGGGGCTAGCTGGTCCGCGAGAGACCCAGTACTTC. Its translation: CASSLGLAGPRETQYF.

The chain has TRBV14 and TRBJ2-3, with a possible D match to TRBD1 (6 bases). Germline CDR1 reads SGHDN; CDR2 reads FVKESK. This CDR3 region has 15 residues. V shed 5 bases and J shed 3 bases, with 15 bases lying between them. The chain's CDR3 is CASSDLGAETDTQYF. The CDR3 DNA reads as TGTGCCAGCAGCGACCTGGGGGCGGAGACAGATACGCAGTATTTT.

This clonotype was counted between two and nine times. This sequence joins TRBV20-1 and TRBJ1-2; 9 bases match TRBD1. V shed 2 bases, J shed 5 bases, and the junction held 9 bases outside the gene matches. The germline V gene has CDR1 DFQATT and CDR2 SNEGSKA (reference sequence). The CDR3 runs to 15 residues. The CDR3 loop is CSARRTGVQGYGYTF. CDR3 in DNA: TGCAGTGCTAGAAGGACAGGGGTTCAGGGGTATGGCTACACCTTC.

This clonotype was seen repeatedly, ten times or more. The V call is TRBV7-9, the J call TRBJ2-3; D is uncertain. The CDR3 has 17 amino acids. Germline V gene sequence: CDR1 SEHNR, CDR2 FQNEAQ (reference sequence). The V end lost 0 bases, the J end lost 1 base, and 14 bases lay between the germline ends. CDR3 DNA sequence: TGTGCCAGCAGCTTAGCGGCTGGCAGTCGGGGCACAGATACGCAGTATTTT. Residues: CASSLAAGSRGTDTQYF.

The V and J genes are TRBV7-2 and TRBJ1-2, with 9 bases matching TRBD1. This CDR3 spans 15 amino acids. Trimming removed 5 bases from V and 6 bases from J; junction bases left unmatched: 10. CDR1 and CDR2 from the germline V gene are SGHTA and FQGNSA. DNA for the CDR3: TGTGCCAGCAGCCAGATCGGGACAGGGCTCGATGGCTACACCTTC. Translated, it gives CASSQIGTGLDGYTF.

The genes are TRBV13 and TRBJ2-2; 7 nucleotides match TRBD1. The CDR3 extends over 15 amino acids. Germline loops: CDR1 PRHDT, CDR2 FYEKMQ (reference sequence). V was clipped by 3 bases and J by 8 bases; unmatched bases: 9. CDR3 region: CASSFLGQARGELFF. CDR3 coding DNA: TGTGCCAGCAGCTTTTTAGGACAGGCCCGAGGGGAGCTGTTTTTT.

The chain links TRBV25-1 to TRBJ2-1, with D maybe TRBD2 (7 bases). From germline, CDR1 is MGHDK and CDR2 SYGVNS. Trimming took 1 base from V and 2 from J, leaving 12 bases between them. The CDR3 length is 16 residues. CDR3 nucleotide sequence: TGTGCCAGCAGTGAATTGAGGGGGGGCACCTACAATGAGCAGTTCTTC. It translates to CASSELRGGTYNEQFF.

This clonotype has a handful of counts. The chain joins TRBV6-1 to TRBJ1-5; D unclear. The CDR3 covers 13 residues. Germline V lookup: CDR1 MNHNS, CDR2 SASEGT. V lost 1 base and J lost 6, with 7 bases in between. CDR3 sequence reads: CASSEGVTQPQHF. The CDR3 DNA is TGTGCCAGCAGTGAAGGGGTGACTCAGCCCCAGCATTTT.

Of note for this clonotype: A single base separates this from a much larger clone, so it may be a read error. DNA for the CDR3: TGTGCCGGCAAACAGGGGTTCCCCGACGAGCAGTACTTC. Translation gives CAGKQGFPDEQYF. This sequence joins TRBV2 and TRBJ2-7; 7 bases align to TRBD1. This CDR3 comprises 13 residues. Per germline, CDR1 SNHLY and CDR2 FYNNEI. The J segment lost 5 bases and the V segment lost 11 bases, leaving 12 bases of the junction unmatched.

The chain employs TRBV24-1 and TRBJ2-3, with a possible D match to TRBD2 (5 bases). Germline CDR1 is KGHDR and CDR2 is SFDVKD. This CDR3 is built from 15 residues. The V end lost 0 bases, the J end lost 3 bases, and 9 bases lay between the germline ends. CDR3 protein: CATSDLSGRTDTQYF. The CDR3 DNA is TGTGCCACCAGTGATTTGAGTGGGAGAACAGATACGCAGTATTTT.

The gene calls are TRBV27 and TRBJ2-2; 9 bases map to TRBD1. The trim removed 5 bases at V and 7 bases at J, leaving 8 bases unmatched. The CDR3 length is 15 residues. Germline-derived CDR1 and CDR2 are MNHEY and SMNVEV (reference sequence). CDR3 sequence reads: CASSIPKTGGGELFF. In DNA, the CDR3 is TGTGCCAGCAGTATCCCCAAGACAGGGGGCGGGGAGCTGTTTTTT.

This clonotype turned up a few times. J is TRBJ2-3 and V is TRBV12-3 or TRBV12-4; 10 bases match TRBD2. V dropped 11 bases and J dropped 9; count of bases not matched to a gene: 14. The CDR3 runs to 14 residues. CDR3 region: CAGALAGDLETQYF. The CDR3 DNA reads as TGTGCCGGGGCTCTAGCGGGAGACTTAGAGACGCAGTATTTT.

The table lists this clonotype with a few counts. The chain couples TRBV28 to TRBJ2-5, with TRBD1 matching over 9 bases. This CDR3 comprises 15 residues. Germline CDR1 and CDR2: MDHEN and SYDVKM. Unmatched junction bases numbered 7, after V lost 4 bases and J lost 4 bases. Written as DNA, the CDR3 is TGTGCCAGCAGTTCACAGGGGGCGCTTGTAGAGACCCAGTACTTC. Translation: CASSSQGALVETQYF.

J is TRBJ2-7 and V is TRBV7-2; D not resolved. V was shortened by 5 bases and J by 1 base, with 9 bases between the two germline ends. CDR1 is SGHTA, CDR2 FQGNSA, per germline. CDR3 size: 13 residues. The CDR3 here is CASSPPESYEQYF. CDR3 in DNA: TGTGCCAGCAGCCCACCCGAGTCCTACGAGCAGTACTTC. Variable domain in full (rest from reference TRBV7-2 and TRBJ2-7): GAGVSQSPSNKVTEKGKDVELRCDPISGHTALYWYRQSLGQGLEFLIYFQGNSAPDKSGLPSDRFSAERTGGSVSTLTIQRTQQEDSAVYLCASSPPESYEQYFGPGTRLTVT.

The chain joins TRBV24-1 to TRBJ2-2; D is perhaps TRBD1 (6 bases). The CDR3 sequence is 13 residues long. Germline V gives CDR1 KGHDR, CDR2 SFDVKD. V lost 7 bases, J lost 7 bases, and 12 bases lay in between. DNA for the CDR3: TGTGCCACCAGATCAGGGGCCCACGGGGAGCTGTTTTTT. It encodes CATRSGAHGELFF.

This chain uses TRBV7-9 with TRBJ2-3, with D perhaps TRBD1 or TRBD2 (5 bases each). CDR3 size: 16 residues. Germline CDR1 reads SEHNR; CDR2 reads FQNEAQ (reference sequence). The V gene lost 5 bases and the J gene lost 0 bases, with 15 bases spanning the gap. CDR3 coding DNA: TGTGCCAGCAGCCGATTGAGGGGTCTGAGCACAGATACGCAGTATTTT. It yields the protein CASSRLRGLSTDTQYF.

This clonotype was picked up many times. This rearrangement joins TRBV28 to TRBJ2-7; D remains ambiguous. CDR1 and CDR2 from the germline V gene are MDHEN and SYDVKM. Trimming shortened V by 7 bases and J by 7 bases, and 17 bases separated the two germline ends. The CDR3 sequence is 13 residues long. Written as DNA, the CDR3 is TGTGCCAGCAATACGGACCCCGGCAGAGAGCAGTACTTC. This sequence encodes CASNTDPGREQYF.

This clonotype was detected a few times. The CDR3 region is CASSGGSVGSPLHF. The CDR3 DNA follows: TGCGCCAGCAGCGGGGGATCGGTGGGTTCACCCCTCCACTTT. This chain connects TRBV5-1 to TRBJ1-6, with D possibly being TRBD1 (5 bases). The CDR3 is 14 residues long. Trimming took off 4 bases at V and 9 bases at J, with 14 bases between the two ends. CDR1 and CDR2 from the germline V gene are SGHRS and YFSETQ.

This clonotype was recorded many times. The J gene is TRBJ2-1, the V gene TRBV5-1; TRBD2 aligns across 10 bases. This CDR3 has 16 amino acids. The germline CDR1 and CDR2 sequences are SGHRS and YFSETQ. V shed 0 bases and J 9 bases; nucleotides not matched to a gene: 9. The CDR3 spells CASSLGVGSGRAEQFF. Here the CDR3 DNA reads TGCGCCAGCAGCTTGGGCGTCGGGAGCGGGAGGGCTGAGCAGTTCTTC.